The 27 T cell receptor beta chains below all came from one sample that was sequenced in a study of blood T cells in healthy people across ages. With a J-beta primer mix and a sample-barcoded 5' primer, a second PCR ran roughly 6 to 12 cycles. One entry per CDR3 protein results from TCRdb running MiXCR on the 5' RACE reads. This table has 650,000 to 800,000 distinct CDR3 sequences, roughly half appearing once. Sequencing was done on a sample of blood. All receptors derive from an elderly woman in good health.

This clonotype showed up many times. The chain uses TRBV7-2 and TRBJ2-5; weak D call: TRBD1 (6 bases). Trimming cost V 5 bases and J 5 bases, with 12 bases left between them. This CDR3 has 13 residues. Germline CDR1 is SGHTA and CDR2 is FQGNSA. CDR3 bases: TGTGCCAGCAGCCTCAACAGGGTTGAGACCCAGTACTTC. Protein product: CASSLNRVETQYF.

This clonotype was counted at least ten times. The chain uses TRBV7-9 and TRBJ2-4; D is undetermined. The CDR3 is 14 residues long. Germline V CDR1 and CDR2: SEHNR, FQNEAQ (reference sequence). V shed 7 bases and J shed 3 bases, with 13 bases lying between them. The CDR3 DNA reads as TGTGCCAGCACTCAAGAGGACGGCAAAAACATTCAGTACTTC. Translating gives CASTQEDGKNIQYF. Full variable domain (outside the CDR3, taken from reference TRBV7-9 and TRBJ2-4): DTGVSQNPRHKITKRGQNVTFRCDPISEHNRLYWYRQTLGQGPEFLTYFQNEAQLEKSRLLSDRFSAERPKGSFSTLEIQRTEQGDSAMYLCASTQEDGKNIQYFGAGTRLSVL.

This chain joins TRBV20-1 and TRBJ2-7; D ambiguous. Between the trimmed V and J ends, which lost 6 bases and 1 base, there was a span of 19 bases. The CDR3 length is 15 residues. CDR1 and CDR2 from the germline V gene are DFQATT and SNEGSKA (reference sequence). DNA for the CDR3: TGCAGTGCACCCAAGGACCCCGCGAGGTCCTACGAGCAGTACTTC. It translates to CSAPKDPARSYEQYF.

The J gene is TRBJ2-7, the V gene TRBV6-1; D is unclear. The end of the DNA aligns better with TRBJ2-5, so the J call may be wrong. This CDR3 spans 14 amino acids. Germline lookup yields CDR1 MNHNS and CDR2 SASEGT. The CDR3 protein is CASSEGTVGETQYF. CDR3 bases: TGTGCCAGCAGTGAAGGGACGGTAGGCGAGACCCAGTACTTC.

This clonotype has a count of ten or more. The J gene is TRBJ2-1, the V gene TRBV5-4; 8 bases map to TRBD2. The CDR3 runs to 17 residues. Germline CDR1 reads SGHNT; CDR2 reads YYREEE (reference sequence). The J segment lost 0 bases and the V segment lost 0 bases, leaving 5 bases of the junction unmatched. The CDR3 DNA is TGTGCCAGCAGCTTGGCGGGAGGGTTAAGCTCCTACAATGAGCAGTTCTTC. Residues: CASSLAGGLSSYNEQFF.

The chain has TRBV15 and TRBJ2-3, with 11 bases aligning to TRBD2. Germline trimming cut 3 bases from V and 2 bases from J; bases unmatched to any gene: 7. The CDR3 covers 17 residues. Germline V CDR1 and CDR2: LNHNV, YYDKDF (reference sequence). The CDR3 DNA follows: TGTGCCACCAGCAGCCCGGGGACTAGCGGTCTCACAGATACGCAGTATTTT. Translation: CATSSPGTSGLTDTQYF.

This chain uses TRBV28 with TRBJ2-7, with a weak D call TRBD1 (5 bases). With the DNA end fitting TRBJ2-4 better, the J assignment may be wrong. This CDR3 comprises 16 residues. CDR1 MDHEN and CDR2 SYDVKM come from the germline V gene. The chain's CDR3 is CAGRPTQTVSLNIQYF. The CDR3 DNA reads as TGTGCCGGCCGGCCTACACAGACAGTGTCGTTAAACATTCAGTACTTC.

This clonotype was found many times. The gene calls are TRBV3-1 and TRBJ2-1; D is ambiguous. Per the germline V gene, CDR1 is LGHDT and CDR2 is YNNKEL (reference sequence). The CDR3 sequence is 13 residues long. The V and J ends lost 5 bases and 6 bases respectively, with 11 bases between them. CDR3 sequence reads: CASSSLEFNEQFF. In nucleotides, the CDR3 is TGTGCCAGCAGCTCATTGGAATTCAATGAGCAGTTCTTC.

The chain recombines TRBV11-2 with TRBJ2-1; no firm D call. The germline CDR1 and CDR2 sequences are SGHAT and FQNNGV. V dropped 3 bases and J dropped 4 bases, with 10 bases sitting between them. The length of the CDR3 is 14 residues. This chain's CDR3 is CASSFLGSYNEQFF. The CDR3, as DNA: TGTGCCAGCAGCTTTCTAGGGTCTTACAATGAGCAGTTCTTC.

For this clonotype: This may arise from a read error, as a much more abundant clone is one base away. V and J are TRBV6-5 and TRBJ2-2; TRBD2 matches at 13 bases. Germline V gene data show CDR1 as MNHEY and CDR2 as SVGAGI. The CDR3 extends over 18 amino acids. V shed 5 bases and J 5 bases; nucleotides not matched to a gene: 11. CDR3 sequence (DNA): TGTGCCAGCAGTCAACTCGGACTAGCGGGAGAGGGTACCGGGGAGCTGTTTTTT. It translates to CASSQLGLAGEGTGELFF.

The table lists this clonotype with a few counts. A much larger clone sits a single nucleotide away, making a read error possible. This chain connects TRBV9 to TRBJ2-5; weak D call: TRBD2 (6 bases). The germline V gene encodes CDR1 SGDLS and CDR2 YYNGEE. CDR3 length: 18 amino acids. The germline V and J ends were trimmed by 2 bases and 11 bases, with 31 bases remaining between them. This CDR3 is CASSVQPRAGGGPNEQYF. In DNA, the CDR3 is TGTGCCAGCAGCGTCCAACCCAGGGCCGGAGGAGGGCCTAATGAGCAGTACTTC.

This rearrangement joins TRBV20-1 to TRBJ1-2, with a possible D match to TRBD1 (5 bases). V was shortened by 3 bases and J by 2 bases, with 16 bases between the two germline ends. The germline CDR1 and CDR2 sequences are DFQATT and SNEGSKA (reference sequence). There are 15 residues in the CDR3. The CDR3 sequence: CSARAQVGTNYGYTF. In nucleotides, the CDR3 is TGCAGTGCTAGGGCCCAGGTGGGGACCAACTATGGCTACACCTTC.

The sample holds many counts of this clonotype. This chain uses TRBV5-1 with TRBJ2-6; TRBD2 agrees at 8 bases. The CDR3 extends over 19 amino acids. CDR1 and CDR2 (germline): SGHRS, YFSETQ. V shed 0 bases, J shed 0 bases, and the junction held 8 bases outside the gene matches. CDR3 region: CASSLVSGGPSSGANVLTF. CDR3 coding DNA: TGCGCCAGCAGCTTGGTGTCGGGGGGGCCAAGCTCTGGGGCCAACGTCCTGACTTTC.

The chain has TRBV20-1 and TRBJ2-7; TRBD1 aligns across 7 bases. The germline V gene encodes CDR1 DFQATT and CDR2 SNEGSKA (reference sequence). The CDR3 spans 14 residues. The V and J ends lost 3 bases and 0 bases, in that order; junction bases with no gene match: 5. This CDR3 reads CSARAGTDSYEQYF. For the CDR3, the DNA is TGCAGTGCTAGGGCAGGGACAGACTCCTACGAGCAGTACTTC.

This clonotype was recorded at least ten times. The rearrangement joins TRBV20-1 to TRBJ1-4; TRBD1 matches 8 bases. CDR3 length: 18 amino acids. CDR1 and CDR2 (germline): DFQATT, SNEGSKA (reference sequence). The V segment lost 0 bases and the J segment 16 bases; nucleotides outside the gene matches: 25. DNA of the CDR3: TGCAGTGCTAGAGACCCCCAAAACGGACAGGGACGGAAGGGGATAAGGTTTTTT. As protein: CSARDPQNGQGRKGIRFF.

This clonotype was seen just once. This sequence joins TRBV29-1 and TRBJ2-1; 7 bases agree with TRBD2. With V trimmed by 3 bases and J by 8 bases, 4 bases remained unmatched. From germline, CDR1 is SQVTM and CDR2 ANQGSEA. The CDR3 sequence is 12 residues long. CDR3 amino acids: CSVDLAAYEQFF. CDR3 DNA sequence: TGCAGCGTTGACCTAGCGGCCTATGAGCAGTTCTTC.

The J gene is TRBJ2-4, the V gene TRBV27, with D perhaps assigned TRBD1 or TRBD2 (5 bases each). Germline CDR1 MNHEY, CDR2 SMNVEV (reference sequence). Trimming shortened V by 7 bases and J by 13 bases, and 23 bases separated the two germline ends. This CDR3 contains 14 residues. The CDR3 sequence is CASTPEVGAREQYF. The CDR3 coding sequence is TGTGCCAGCACTCCCGAGGTCGGGGCTAGAGAGCAGTACTTC.

The chain is built from TRBV12-3 or TRBV12-4 and TRBJ1-4; 12 bases fit TRBD1. This CDR3 contains 16 residues. Trimming removed 6 bases from V and 7 bases from J; junction bases left unmatched: 9. In DNA, the CDR3 is TGTGCCAGCAGGGCGGGACAGGGGGCGATGGGTGAAAAACTGTTTTTT. Residues: CASRAGQGAMGEKLFF.

This clonotype occurred many times. The rearrangement uses TRBV20-1 and TRBJ2-5; D unclear. The V end was cut by 5 bases, the J end by 2 bases, with 12 bases between. Germline CDR1 reads DFQATT; CDR2 reads SNEGSKA (reference sequence). The CDR3 totals 13 residues. DNA of the CDR3: TGCAGTGCTGGTGAGGACCCTCAAGAGACCCAGTACTTC. It translates to CSAGEDPQETQYF.

V usage is TRBV2 and J usage is TRBJ2-5; D gene ambiguous. From germline, CDR1 is SNHLY and CDR2 FYNNEI. V was cut by 6 bases and J by 4 bases, with 9 bases left in between. The CDR3 length is 12 residues. The CDR3 DNA reads TGTGCCAGCAGGGGCCCTCCAGAGACCCAGTACTTC. Its protein product is CASRGPPETQYF. The full variable domain, rest sourced from reference TRBV2 and TRBJ2-5, is EPEVTQTPSHQVTQMGQEVILRCVPISNHLYFYWYRQILGQKVEFLVSFYNNEISEKSEIFDDQFSVERPDGSNFTLKIRSTKLEDSAMYFCASRGPPETQYFGPGTRLLVL.

This clonotype was seen only a few times. V gene TRBV5-1 combines with J gene TRBJ2-7; TRBD2 aligns across 10 bases. Losses at the gene ends were 0 bases for V and 5 bases for J; bases not matched to a gene: 5. This CDR3 comprises 15 residues. Looked up from germline, CDR1 is SGHRS and CDR2 is YFSETQ. The CDR3 DNA is TGCGCCAGCAGCTTGGCCTCGGGGACTAGCGACGAGCAGTACTTC. The encoded protein is CASSLASGTSDEQYF.

J is TRBJ1-2 and V is TRBV25-1, with 9 bases fitting TRBD1. Germline V gene data show CDR1 as MGHDK and CDR2 as SYGVNS. The CDR3 runs 15 residues. V shed 7 bases, J shed 6 bases, and the junction held 12 bases outside the gene matches. DNA of the CDR3: TGTGCCAGCACACCCACAGGGGGCCTTGGGGATGGCTACACCTTC. This gives the protein CASTPTGGLGDGYTF.

Of note for this clonotype: It may be a read error: a sequence one base away is much more abundant. The J gene is TRBJ1-5, the V gene TRBV18; 8 nucleotides line up with TRBD1. The CDR3 runs 14 residues. CDR1 and CDR2 from the germline V gene are KGHSH and LQKENI. DNA of the CDR3: TGTGCCAGCTCGACAGGGGTAAGGGGTCAGCCCCGGCATTTT. Translation: CASSTGVRGQPRHF.

This clonotype has only a few counts. This rearrangement joins TRBV12-3 or TRBV12-4 to TRBJ2-7; 9 nucleotides line up with TRBD1. This CDR3 spans 14 amino acids. Trimming at V came to 7 bases and at J to 2 bases, leaving 6 bases not matched to a gene. Here the CDR3 reads CASNRGTGPYEQYF. In nucleotides, the CDR3 is TGTGCCAGCAACCGAGGGACAGGGCCCTACGAGCAGTACTTC.

The chain carries TRBV7-3 and TRBJ2-7; 10 nucleotides match TRBD2. The germline gives CDR1 SGHTA, CDR2 FQGTGA. Unmatched junction bases numbered 6, after V lost 4 bases and J lost 6 bases. The CDR3 runs 14 residues. The CDR3 loop is CASSSSGSSSEQYF. For the CDR3, the DNA is TGTGCCAGCAGCTCTAGCGGGAGTAGTAGCGAGCAGTACTTC.

This clonotype was detected once. This clone may be a read error of a much larger clone one base away. This sequence joins TRBV4-1 and TRBJ2-1, with 7 bases that match TRBD1. Germline V gives CDR1 MGHRA, CDR2 YSYEKL. The CDR3 sequence is 18 residues long. This CDR3 reads CASSQLNLRDRGYNEQLF. Written as DNA, the CDR3 is TGCGCCAGCAGCCAGTTAAACCTCCGGGACAGAGGATACAATGAGCAGTTGTTC.

CDR3: CASTEDRANTGELFF. Written as DNA, the CDR3 is TGTGCCAGCACCGAGGACAGGGCGAACACCGGGGAGCTGTTTTTT. The rearrangement uses TRBV2 and TRBJ2-2, with TRBD1 matching over 8 bases. Germline CDR1 is SNHLY and CDR2 is FYNNEI. The CDR3 sequence is 15 residues long. V was clipped by 7 bases and J by 0 bases; unmatched bases: 4.